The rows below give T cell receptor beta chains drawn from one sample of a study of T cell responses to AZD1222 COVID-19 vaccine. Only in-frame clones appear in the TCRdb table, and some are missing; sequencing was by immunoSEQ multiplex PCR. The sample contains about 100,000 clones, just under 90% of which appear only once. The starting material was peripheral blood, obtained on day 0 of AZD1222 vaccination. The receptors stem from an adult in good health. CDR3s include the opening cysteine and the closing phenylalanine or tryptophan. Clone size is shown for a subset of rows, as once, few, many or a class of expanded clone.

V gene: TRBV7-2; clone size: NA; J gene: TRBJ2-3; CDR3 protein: CASSPTATDTQYF
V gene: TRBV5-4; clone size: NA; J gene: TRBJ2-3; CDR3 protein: CASTLTPFRTDTQYF
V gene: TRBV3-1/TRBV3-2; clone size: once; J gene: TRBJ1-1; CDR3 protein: CASSHLGQFNTEAFF
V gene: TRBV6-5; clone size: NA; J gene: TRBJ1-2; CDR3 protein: CASSPGVHYGYTF
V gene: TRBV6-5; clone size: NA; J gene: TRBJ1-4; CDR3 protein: CASRVGRNEKLFF
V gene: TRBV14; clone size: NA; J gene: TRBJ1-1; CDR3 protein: CASSQLGGTEAFF
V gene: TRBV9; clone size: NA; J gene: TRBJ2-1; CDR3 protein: CASSRQLAGGYNEQFF
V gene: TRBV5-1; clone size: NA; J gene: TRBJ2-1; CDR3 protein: CASSFQDGGAYNEQFF
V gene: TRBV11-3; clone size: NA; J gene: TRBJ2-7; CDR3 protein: CASSPRNREVSGEQYF
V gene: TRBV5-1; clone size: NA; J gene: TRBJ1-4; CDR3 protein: CASSRITGSSENEKLFF
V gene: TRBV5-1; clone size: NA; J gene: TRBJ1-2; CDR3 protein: CASSLQGQGPYGYTF
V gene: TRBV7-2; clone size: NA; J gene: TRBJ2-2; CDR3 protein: CASSSTSGRANGELFF
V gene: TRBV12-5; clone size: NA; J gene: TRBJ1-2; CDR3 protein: CASGPAGLSLSYGYTF
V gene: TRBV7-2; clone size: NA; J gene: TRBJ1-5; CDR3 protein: CASSRRTGGNQPQHF
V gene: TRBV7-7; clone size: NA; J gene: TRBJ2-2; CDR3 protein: CASSLNPGHTGELFF
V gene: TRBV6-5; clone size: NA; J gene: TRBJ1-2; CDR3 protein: CASSYTSNRGYGYTF
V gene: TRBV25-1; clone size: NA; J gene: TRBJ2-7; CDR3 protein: CASSSTSYEQYF
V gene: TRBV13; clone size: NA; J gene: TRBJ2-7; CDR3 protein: CASSLGGGTYEQYF
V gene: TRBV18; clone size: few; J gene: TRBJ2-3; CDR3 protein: CASSPVRETDTQYF
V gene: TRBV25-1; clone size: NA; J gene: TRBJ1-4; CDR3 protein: CASKQTGRFRNEKLFF
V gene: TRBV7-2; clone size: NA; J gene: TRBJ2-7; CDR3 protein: CASSLDWTYEQYF
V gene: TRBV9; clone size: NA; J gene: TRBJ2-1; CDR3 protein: CASSVGWDEQFF
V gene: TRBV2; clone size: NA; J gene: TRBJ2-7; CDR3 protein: CATSGQSESEQYF
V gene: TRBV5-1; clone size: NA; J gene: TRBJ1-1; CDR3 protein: CASGRLRVRNTEAFF
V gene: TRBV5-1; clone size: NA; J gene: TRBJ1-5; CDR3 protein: CASRQGAMSNQPQHF
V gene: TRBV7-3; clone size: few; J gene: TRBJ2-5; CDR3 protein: CASSSLDLTQYF
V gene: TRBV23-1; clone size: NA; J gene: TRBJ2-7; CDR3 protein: CASKWVSEQYF
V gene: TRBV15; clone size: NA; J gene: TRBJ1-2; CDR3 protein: CATRSSGTVIYGYTF
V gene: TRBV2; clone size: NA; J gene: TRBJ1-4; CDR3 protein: CASNVGPGEKLFF
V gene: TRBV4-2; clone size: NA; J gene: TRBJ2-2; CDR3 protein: CASSQRLAGGPNTGELFF
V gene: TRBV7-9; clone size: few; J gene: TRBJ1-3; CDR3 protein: CASSLPGPSENTIYF
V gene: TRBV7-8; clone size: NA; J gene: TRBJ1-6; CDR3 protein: CASRLQGMGLVAPLHF
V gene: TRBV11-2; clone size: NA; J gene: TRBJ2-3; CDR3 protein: CASSLTSGGAFPNTDTQYF
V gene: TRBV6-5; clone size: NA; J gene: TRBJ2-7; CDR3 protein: CASFEGESYEQYF
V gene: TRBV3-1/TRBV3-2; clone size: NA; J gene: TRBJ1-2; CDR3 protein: CASREQGGGYGYTF
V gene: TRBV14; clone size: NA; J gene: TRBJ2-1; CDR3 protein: CASSQAGGRSYNEQFF
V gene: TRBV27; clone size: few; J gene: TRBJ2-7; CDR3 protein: CASSMTGLSYEQYF
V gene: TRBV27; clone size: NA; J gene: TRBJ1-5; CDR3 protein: CASSLSSPLDPTGVPNQPQHF
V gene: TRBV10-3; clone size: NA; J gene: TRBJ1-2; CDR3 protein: CAIKRDESGYTF
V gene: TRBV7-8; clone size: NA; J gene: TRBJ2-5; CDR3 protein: CASSLVHRGKRQETQYF
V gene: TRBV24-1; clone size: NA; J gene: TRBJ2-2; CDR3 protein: CATSDRGGIYAGELFF
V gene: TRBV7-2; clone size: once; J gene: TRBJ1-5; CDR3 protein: CASSLWAGSNQPQHF
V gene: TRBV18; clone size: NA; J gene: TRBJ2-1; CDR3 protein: CASSPPTGNNEQFF
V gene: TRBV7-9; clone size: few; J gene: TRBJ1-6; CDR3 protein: CASSLEGGNSPLHF
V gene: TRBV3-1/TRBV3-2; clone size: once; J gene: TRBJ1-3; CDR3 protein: CASSSRGGESGNTIYF